The source of this TCR beta chain is a study of T cells in Graves' hyperthyroidism and ophthalmopathy. RNA transcripts were the template for amplifying TCR beta CDR3 regions. The HTBI primer set drove a first-round RT-PCR of the TCR CDR3. TCRdb used MiXCR to reprocess the multiplex PCR reads, holding one entry per CDR3 protein. This table holds around 350,000 distinct CDR3 sequences, 19% found once. This clonotype showed up many times. Its antigen is unknown. On the basis of clinical symptoms, serum thyroxine and TRAb, thyroid ultrasound and orbital computed tomography, diagnoses were made. Whole-study results and caveats: Ophthalmopathy was distinguished from stable hyperthyroidism by 13 V-J signatures. The model anticipated ophthalmopathy a median about six months pre-onset. Most thyroid clonotypes expanded above 0.001 appeared in blood too.

V was clipped by 5 bases and J by 0 bases; unmatched bases: 12. Germline V gene data show CDR1 as SGHVS and CDR2 as FQNEAQ. CDR3 length: 18 amino acids. This sequence was found in a woman between 18 and 29 years old with Graves' hyperthyroidism. The sequenced sample was blood. The V and J genes are TRBV7-8 and TRBJ1-5; 8 positions match TRBD1. The DNA of the CDR3 is TGTGCCAGCAGCCGTTTTTGGCACAGGGGGGATAGCAATCAGCCCCAGCATTTT. This codes for CASSRFWHRGDSNQPQHF.